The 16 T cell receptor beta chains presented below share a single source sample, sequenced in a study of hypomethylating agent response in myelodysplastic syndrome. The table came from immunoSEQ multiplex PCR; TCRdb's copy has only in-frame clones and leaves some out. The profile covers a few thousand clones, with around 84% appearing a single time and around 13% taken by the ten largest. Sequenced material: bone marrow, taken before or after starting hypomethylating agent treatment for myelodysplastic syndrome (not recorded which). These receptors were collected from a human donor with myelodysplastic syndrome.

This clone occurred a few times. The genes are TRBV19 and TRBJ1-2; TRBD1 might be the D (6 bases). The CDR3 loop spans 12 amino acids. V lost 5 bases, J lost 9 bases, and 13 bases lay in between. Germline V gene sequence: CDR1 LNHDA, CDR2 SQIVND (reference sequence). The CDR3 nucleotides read TGTGCCAGTAGTGGTGACAGGTGGAGCTACACCTTC. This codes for CASSGDRWSYTF.

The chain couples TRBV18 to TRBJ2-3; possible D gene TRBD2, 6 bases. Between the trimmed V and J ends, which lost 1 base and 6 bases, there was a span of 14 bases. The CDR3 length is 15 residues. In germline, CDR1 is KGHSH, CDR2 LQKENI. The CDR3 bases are TGTGCCAGCTCACCACGGACGACGGGAGCGGATACGCAGTATTTT. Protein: CASSPRTTGADTQYF.

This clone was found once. CDR3 sequence (DNA): TGTGCCAGCAGTTTAAAAGTCGCGAGGGACGGACGAGAAAAACTGTTTTTT. Translating it yields CASSLKVARDGREKLFF. The chain has TRBV28 and TRBJ1-4; perhaps TRBD1 as D (5 bases). Germline V CDR1 and CDR2: MDHEN, SYDVKM. V was clipped by 2 bases and J by 8 bases, with 21 bases between them. The CDR3 is 17 residues long.

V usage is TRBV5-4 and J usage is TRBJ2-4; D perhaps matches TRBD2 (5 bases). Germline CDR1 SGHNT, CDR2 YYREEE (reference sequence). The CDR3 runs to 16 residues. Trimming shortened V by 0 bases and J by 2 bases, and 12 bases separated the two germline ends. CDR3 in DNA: TGTGCCAGCAGCTTGGGTGAGGGTTCGACCAAAAACATTCAGTACTTC. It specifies CASSLGEGSTKNIQYF.

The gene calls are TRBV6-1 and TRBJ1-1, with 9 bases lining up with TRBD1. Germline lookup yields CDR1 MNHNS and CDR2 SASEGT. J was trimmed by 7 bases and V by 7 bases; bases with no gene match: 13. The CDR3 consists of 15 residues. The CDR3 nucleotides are TGTGCCAGCAAGGGACAGGGCGTTAATTTTCTTGAAGCTTTCTTT. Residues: CASKGQGVNFLEAFF.

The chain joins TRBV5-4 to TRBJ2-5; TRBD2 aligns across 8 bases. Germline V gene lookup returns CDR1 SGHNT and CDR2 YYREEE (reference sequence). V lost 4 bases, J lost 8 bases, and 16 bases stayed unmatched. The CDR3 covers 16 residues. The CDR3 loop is CASSPGGAGVKETQYF. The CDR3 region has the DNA TGTGCCAGCAGCCCCGGCGGAGCGGGAGTAAAGGAAACCCAGTACTTC.

This CDR3 reads CASSLRETQYF. The CDR3 DNA sequence: TGTGCCAGCAGCTTGCGAGAGACCCAGTACTTC. V is TRBV5-5 and J is TRBJ2-5; no clear D. The CDR3 totals 11 residues. The germline V and J ends were trimmed by 1 base and 4 bases, with 2 bases remaining between them. Germline CDR1 SGHKS, CDR2 YYEKEE (reference sequence).

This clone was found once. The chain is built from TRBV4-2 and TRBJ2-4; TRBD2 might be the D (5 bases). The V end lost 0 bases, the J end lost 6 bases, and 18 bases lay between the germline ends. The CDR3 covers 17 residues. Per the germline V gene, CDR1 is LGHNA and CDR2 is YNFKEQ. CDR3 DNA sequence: TGTGCCAGCAGCCAAGATCGGGCTAGCAGGACGGGAAACATTCAGTACTTC. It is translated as CASSQDRASRTGNIQYF.

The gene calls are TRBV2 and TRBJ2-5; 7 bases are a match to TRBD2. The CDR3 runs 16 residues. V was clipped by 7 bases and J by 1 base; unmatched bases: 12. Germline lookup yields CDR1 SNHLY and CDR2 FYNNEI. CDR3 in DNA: TGTGCCAGCACTGAGGAAAGGGCTAGCGGCCAAGAGACCCAGTACTTC. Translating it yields CASTEERASGQETQYF.

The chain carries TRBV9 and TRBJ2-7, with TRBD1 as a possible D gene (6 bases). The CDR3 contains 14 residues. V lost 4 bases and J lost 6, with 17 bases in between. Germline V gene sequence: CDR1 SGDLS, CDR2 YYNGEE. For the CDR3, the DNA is TGTGCCAGCAGCCGACAGGATCTCGGCGGCGAGCAGTACTTC. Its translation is CASSRQDLGGEQYF.

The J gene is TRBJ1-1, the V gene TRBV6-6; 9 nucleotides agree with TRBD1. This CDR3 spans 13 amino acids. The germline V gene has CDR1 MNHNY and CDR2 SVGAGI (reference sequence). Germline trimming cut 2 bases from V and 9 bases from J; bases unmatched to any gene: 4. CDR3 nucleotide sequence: TGTGCCAGCAGTTACGGGACAGGGATTCAAGCTTTCTTT. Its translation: CASSYGTGIQAFF.

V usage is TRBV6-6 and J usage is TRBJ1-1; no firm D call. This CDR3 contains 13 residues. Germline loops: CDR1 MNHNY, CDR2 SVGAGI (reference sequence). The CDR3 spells CASKVSENTEAFF. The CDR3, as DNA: TGTGCGTCCAAGGTTTCCGAGAACACTGAAGCTTTCTTT.

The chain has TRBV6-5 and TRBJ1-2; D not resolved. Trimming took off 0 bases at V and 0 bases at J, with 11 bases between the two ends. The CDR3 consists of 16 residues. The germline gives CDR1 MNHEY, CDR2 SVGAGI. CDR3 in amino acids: CASSYSKSSANYGYTF. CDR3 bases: TGTGCCAGCAGTTACTCGAAATCATCTGCTAACTATGGCTACACCTTC.

The CDR3 DNA follows: TGCAGCGTTGTTACCATGAACAAACTGTTTTTT. It codes for CSVVTMNKLFF. The V call is TRBV29-1, the J call TRBJ1-4; D gene uncertain. Trimming removed 4 bases at V and 11 bases at J, with 11 bases between. The CDR3 is 11 residues long. In germline, CDR1 is SQVTM, CDR2 ANQGSEA. Filled out from reference TRBV29-1 and TRBJ1-4, the complete variable domain reads SAVISQKPSRDICQRGTSLTIQCQVDSQVTMMFWYRQQPGQSLTLIATANQGSEATYESGFVIDKFPISRPNLTFSTLTVSNMSPEDSSIYLCSVVTMNKLFFGSGTQLSVL.

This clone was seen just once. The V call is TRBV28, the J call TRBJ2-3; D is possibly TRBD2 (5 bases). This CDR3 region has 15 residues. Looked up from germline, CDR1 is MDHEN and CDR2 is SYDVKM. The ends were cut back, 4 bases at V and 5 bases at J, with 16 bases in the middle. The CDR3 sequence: CASSSRLTNGDTQYF. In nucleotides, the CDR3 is TGTGCCAGCAGTTCCCGGTTGACTAACGGAGATACGCAGTATTTT.

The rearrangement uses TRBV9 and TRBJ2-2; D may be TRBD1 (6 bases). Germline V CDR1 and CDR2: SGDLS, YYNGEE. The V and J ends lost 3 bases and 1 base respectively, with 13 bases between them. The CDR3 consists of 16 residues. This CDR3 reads CASSARTELNTGELFF. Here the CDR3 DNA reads TGTGCCAGCAGCGCACGGACAGAATTGAACACCGGGGAGCTGTTTTTT.